Below are 13 T cell receptor beta chains sequenced from a single sample in a study of early T cells in non-severe SARS-CoV-2 infection (dated by TCRdb to about 2021). Preparation of the library involved 5' RACE. TCRdb records NextSeq 500 as the sequencer. TCRdb's own reprocessing of the public reads used fastp at Q25 and MiXCR and kept productive beta chains. Each entry is one CDR3 protein sequence, shown with its most common DNA and genes. The sample includes 60,000 to 75,000 distinct CDR3 sequences, with around 12% observed a single time. The ten biggest clones cover 1.3% to 1.5% of the sample. This specimen consisted of whole blood, obtained at baseline. These receptors were collected from an adult who was a healthcare worker with PCR-confirmed SARS-CoV-2 infection or an uninfected control (not recorded which).

The chain recombines TRBV7-2 with TRBJ1-1; D is possibly TRBD1 (5 bases). There are 13 residues in the CDR3. Germline-derived CDR1 and CDR2 are SGHTA and FQGNSA. V lost 6 bases to trimming and J lost 3 bases, with 11 bases between them. CDR3 bases: TGTGCCAGCAGAGACGGGGGGTACACTGAAGCTTTCTTT. It specifies CASRDGGYTEAFF.

CDR3 loop: CSASRGRVGNTIYF. As DNA, the CDR3 is TGCAGTGCTAGCAGGGGGCGCGTTGGAAACACCATATATTTT. This chain connects TRBV20-1 to TRBJ1-3; 8 nucleotides line up with TRBD1. With V trimmed by 3 bases and J by 3 bases, 4 bases remained unmatched. The germline V gene has CDR1 DFQATT and CDR2 SNEGSKA (reference sequence). The CDR3 runs to 14 residues.

This clonotype was observed many times. The gene calls are TRBV10-3 and TRBJ2-1; D remains ambiguous. The length of the CDR3 is 13 residues. Trimming removed 2 bases from V and 6 bases from J, with 8 bases in between. The germline gives CDR1 ENHRY, CDR2 SYGVKD. As DNA, the CDR3 is TGTGCCATCAGTGAGAACAGTTTCAATGAGCAGTTCTTC. Translated, it gives CAISENSFNEQFF.

This clonotype has at least ten counts. The V call is TRBV2, the J call TRBJ2-5; TRBD2 aligns across 9 bases. Germline trimming cut 6 bases from V and 1 base from J; bases unmatched to any gene: 6. Germline CDR1 and CDR2: SNHLY and FYNNEI. The CDR3 spans 15 residues. This CDR3 reads CASSTGTSSQETQYF. The CDR3 DNA reads as TGTGCCAGCAGCACCGGGACTAGCAGCCAAGAGACCCAGTACTTC.

The chain is built from TRBV7-9 and TRBJ1-1; D is ambiguous. The CDR3 covers 14 residues. V was clipped by 1 base and J by 1 base, with 7 bases between them. CDR1 and CDR2 from the germline V gene are SEHNR and FQNEAQ (reference sequence). CDR3 in DNA: TGTGCCAGCAGCTTAGGTCATGGGAACACTGAAGCTTTCTTT. Its translation: CASSLGHGNTEAFF.

DNA of the CDR3: TGTGCCACCAGCAGACCCGTAGGACAGCTGAATGAAAAACTGTTTTTT. Its protein product is CATSRPVGQLNEKLFF. The chain links TRBV15 to TRBJ1-4; possibly TRBD1 for D (6 bases). V was clipped by 2 bases and J by 5 bases, with 15 bases between them. CDR3 size: 16 residues. Germline V CDR1 and CDR2: LNHNV, YYDKDF (reference sequence). The whole variable domain, filled in from reference TRBV15 and TRBJ1-4, reads DAMVIQNPRYQVTQFGKPVTLSCSQTLNHNVMYWYQQKSSQAPKLLFHYYDKDFNNEADTPDNFQSRRPNTSFCFLDIRSPGLGDTAMYLCATSRPVGQLNEKLFFGSGTQLSVL.

This clonotype was found many times. The rearrangement links TRBV7-2 to TRBJ2-7; D call uncertain. V dropped 1 base and J dropped 3 bases, with 10 bases sitting between them. CDR1 is SGHTA and CDR2 is FQGNSA in the germline V gene. The length of the CDR3 is 14 residues. Here the CDR3 reads CASSLGRVYYEQYF. Written as DNA, the CDR3 is TGTGCCAGCAGCTTAGGTCGGGTTTACTACGAGCAGTACTTC.

This clonotype has more than one count but fewer than ten. The rearrangement uses TRBV5-4 and TRBJ2-3; a weak D match, TRBD2 (5 bases). The V end was cut by 4 bases, the J end by 0 bases, with 15 bases between. Germline CDR1 and CDR2: SGHNT and YYREEE (reference sequence). This CDR3 spans 16 amino acids. The CDR3 sequence: CASSPNETGSTDTQYF. In DNA, the CDR3 is TGTGCCAGCAGCCCCAACGAAACGGGGAGCACAGATACGCAGTATTTT.

J is TRBJ2-7 and V is TRBV7-9, with 12 bases matching TRBD2. CDR1 is SEHNR and CDR2 is FQNEAQ in the germline V gene (reference sequence). The junction had 7 bases not matched to a gene; V was cut back by 5 bases and J by 5 bases. The CDR3 has 15 residues. This chain's CDR3 is CASSAGLAGLNEQYF. The CDR3 DNA sequence: TGTGCCAGCAGCGCAGGACTAGCGGGGCTGAACGAGCAGTACTTC.

Many counts were recorded for this clonotype. CDR3 nucleotide sequence: TGTGCCAGTTCCACAGGGACGGGCTATGGCTACACCTTC. Its translation: CASSTGTGYGYTF. J is TRBJ1-2 and V is TRBV19, with D possibly matching TRBD1 (6 bases). The CDR3 totals 13 residues. The V end lost 8 bases, the J end lost 4 bases, and 14 bases lay between the germline ends. Germline CDR1 reads LNHDA; CDR2 reads SQIVND (reference sequence).

The sample holds a few counts of this clonotype. The rearrangement links TRBV6-5 to TRBJ2-3; D call uncertain. CDR1 and CDR2 (germline): MNHEY, SVGAGI. CDR3 length: 14 residues. V gave up 2 bases and J gave up 0 bases, with 6 bases separating them. CDR3 protein: CASSYVPSTDTQYF. As DNA, the CDR3 is TGTGCCAGCAGTTACGTACCTAGCACAGATACGCAGTATTTT.

The rearrangement uses TRBV29-1 and TRBJ2-3; tentatively, D is TRBD1 or TRBD2 (6 bases each). Germline-derived CDR1 and CDR2 are SQVTM and ANQGSEA. The length of the CDR3 is 14 residues. Deletions cut 8 bases from V and 0 bases from J, with 15 bases between. The chain's CDR3 is CSLRGAASTDTQYF. For the CDR3, the DNA is TGCAGCCTTAGGGGGGCAGCTAGCACAGATACGCAGTATTTT.

This clonotype was recorded many times. This chain joins TRBV7-6 and TRBJ1-6; D is unclear. Germline CDR1 is SGHVS and CDR2 is FNYEAQ. V was pared by 4 bases and J by 5 bases, with 9 bases between. The CDR3 length is 14 residues. The CDR3 sequence is CASSSQANNSPLHF. The DNA for the CDR3 is TGTGCCAGCAGCTCCCAGGCGAATAATTCACCCCTCCACTTT.